The 22 T cell receptor beta chains below come from one sample, sequenced in a study of response to subunit inactivated influenza vaccine. TCRdb reanalysed the RT-PCR reads using MiXCR and keeps one entry per CDR3 protein. The sample lists about 160,000 distinct CDR3 sequences, around 9.9% occurring once. The source material was non-naive T cells sorted from PBMCs, sampled roughly 48 days after vaccination. These receptors were obtained from a man aged 50-59 years who received an inactivated influenza vaccine.

This clonotype was recorded at least ten times. CDR3 protein: CASSLDGDRGQTQYF. The CDR3 DNA sequence: TGCGCCAGCAGCTTGGACGGGGACAGGGGACAGACCCAGTACTTC. This chain uses TRBV5-1 with TRBJ2-5, with 10 bases lining up with TRBD1. Germline V gene sequence: CDR1 SGHRS, CDR2 YFSETQ. The length of the CDR3 is 15 residues. The ends lost 0 bases at V and 6 bases at J; junction bases unmatched: 5.

The V call is TRBV28, the J call TRBJ1-2, with D unresolved. The CDR3 contains 14 residues. From germline, CDR1 is MDHEN and CDR2 SYDVKM. With 5 bases removed from V and 4 bases from J, the gap between germline ends came to 14 bases. The CDR3 loop reads CASSAPPEGYGYTF. The CDR3 DNA is TGTGCCAGCAGTGCCCCCCCGGAGGGCTATGGCTACACCTTC.

This clonotype came up many times. The chain couples TRBV20-1 to TRBJ1-2, with unresolved D. V was cut by 3 bases and J by 2 bases, with 13 bases left in between. CDR3 size: 14 residues. Germline CDR1 reads DFQATT; CDR2 reads SNEGSKA (reference sequence). The CDR3 sequence: CSASEGSSNYGYTF. The CDR3 region has the DNA TGCAGTGCTAGCGAGGGCAGTTCCAACTATGGCTACACCTTC.

V gene TRBV5-1 combines with J gene TRBJ2-5; D is possibly TRBD1 (5 bases). CDR1 is SGHRS, CDR2 YFSETQ, per germline. The CDR3 runs 14 residues. V was shortened by 3 bases and J by 0 bases, with 9 bases between the two germline ends. Here the CDR3 reads CASSSKGYQETQYF. The DNA for the CDR3 is TGCGCCAGCAGCTCGAAGGGGTACCAAGAGACCCAGTACTTC.

This clonotype was seen more than once but under ten times. The rearrangement links TRBV15 to TRBJ1-5; 9 bases map to TRBD1. This CDR3 comprises 14 residues. Germline CDR1 LNHNV, CDR2 YYDKDF (reference sequence). The V gene end was trimmed by 5 bases and the J gene end by 7 bases; junction bases not matched to a gene: 6. CDR3 in DNA: TGTGCCACCAGCGGGACAGGGAGCCGGCAGCCCCAGCATTTT. It codes for CATSGTGSRQPQHF.

At least ten counts were recorded for this clonotype. This chain uses TRBV20-1 with TRBJ1-2; D gene ambiguous. Trimming shortened V by 7 bases and J by 1 base, and 25 bases separated the two germline ends. Germline values: CDR1 DFQATT, CDR2 SNEGSKA (reference sequence). The CDR3 is 17 residues long. The CDR3 loop reads CSGPWSNTRTDNYGYTF. Written as DNA, the CDR3 is TGCAGTGGCCCCTGGTCCAACACACGAACCGATAACTATGGCTACACCTTC.

This clonotype has just a few counts. The chain employs TRBV28 and TRBJ2-1; TRBD1 matches 11 bases. The J segment lost 8 bases and the V segment lost 6 bases, leaving 6 bases of the junction unmatched. The germline CDR1 and CDR2 sequences are MDHEN and SYDVKM. CDR3 length equals 14 residues. CDR3 coding DNA: TGTGCCAGCAGGGGACAGGGGGTTATCGATGAGCAGTTCTTC. This codes for CASRGQGVIDEQFF. The complete variable domain, with remaining parts taken from reference TRBV28 and TRBJ2-1, reads DVKVTQSSRYLVKRTGEKVFLECVQDMDHENMFWYRQDPGLGLRLIYFSYDVKMKEKGDIPEGYSVSREKKERFSLILESASTNQTSMYLCASRGQGVIDEQFFGPGTRLTVL.

The rearrangement uses TRBV20-1 and TRBJ2-7; D perhaps matches TRBD2 (5 bases). The CDR3 sequence is 13 residues long. Per germline, CDR1 DFQATT and CDR2 SNEGSKA (reference sequence). The ends were cut back, 3 bases at V and 3 bases at J, with 12 bases in the middle. The CDR3 sequence is CSARGRTYYEQYF. Written as DNA, the CDR3 is TGCAGTGCTAGGGGCAGGACTTACTACGAGCAGTACTTC.

The V gene is TRBV20-1, the J gene TRBJ1-6, with D possibly matching TRBD1 (5 bases). Germline V lookup: CDR1 DFQATT, CDR2 SNEGSKA (reference sequence). Trimming cost V 5 bases and J 9 bases, with 17 bases left between them. The CDR3 sequence is 14 residues long. DNA of the CDR3: TGCAGTGCTCCCCGGGACCGGACCTTTTCACCCCTCCACTTT. Its protein is CSAPRDRTFSPLHF.

The rearrangement joins TRBV11-2 to TRBJ2-1, with 11 bases that match TRBD2. The CDR3 has 18 residues. V shed 7 bases, J shed 8 bases, and the junction held 19 bases outside the gene matches. The germline gives CDR1 SGHAT, CDR2 FQNNGV. The CDR3: CASTMTFGATSGTHEQFF. Written as DNA, the CDR3 is TGTGCCAGCACCATGACCTTCGGCGCGACTAGCGGGACTCATGAGCAGTTCTTC. Using reference TRBV11-2 and TRBJ2-1 for the parts outside the CDR3, the full variable domain is EAGVAQSPRYKIIEKRQSVAFWCNPISGHATLYWYQQILGQGPKLLIQFQNNGVVDDSQLPKDRFSAERLKGVDSTLKIQPAKLEDSAVYLCASTMTFGATSGTHEQFFGPGTRLTVL.

This clonotype has more than one count but fewer than ten. This CDR3 reads CASSLEGGATTDTQYF. In DNA form, the CDR3 reads TGCGCCAGCAGCTTGGAGGGGGGCGCGACCACAGATACGCAGTATTTT. J is TRBJ2-3 and V is TRBV5-1; D tentatively reads TRBD1 or TRBD2 (6 bases each). There are 16 residues in the CDR3. Trimming removed 0 bases at V and 2 bases at J, with 13 bases between. The germline V gene encodes CDR1 SGHRS and CDR2 YFSETQ.

This clonotype was seen a handful of times. The V gene is TRBV7-2, the J gene TRBJ2-7, with D unclear. V gave up 6 bases and J gave up 2 bases, with 14 bases separating them. The germline gives CDR1 SGHTA, CDR2 FQGNSA. The CDR3 is 14 amino acids. The CDR3 DNA sequence: TGTGCCAGCAGTCGAAGTAGGGCGGCCTACGAGCAGTACTTC. This encodes CASSRSRAAYEQYF. Variable domain in full (rest from reference TRBV7-2 and TRBJ2-7): GAGVSQSPSNKVTEKGKDVELRCDPISGHTALYWYRQSLGQGLEFLIYFQGNSAPDKSGLPSDRFSAERTGGSVSTLTIQRTQQEDSAVYLCASSRSRAAYEQYFGPGTRLTVT.

The rearrangement links TRBV6-5 to TRBJ2-4, with D possibly TRBD1 on 6 matching bases. The CDR3 extends over 12 amino acids. V lost 10 bases to trimming and J lost 8 bases, with 15 bases between them. Germline V gene lookup returns CDR1 MNHEY and CDR2 SVGAGI. The chain's CDR3 is CATGTAGDIQYF. The CDR3 DNA is TGTGCCACCGGGACGGCAGGGGACATTCAGTACTTC.

This clonotype was observed a handful of times. The chain recombines TRBV3-1 with TRBJ2-1, with TRBD2 matching 10 bases. The ends lost 6 bases at V and 9 bases at J; junction bases unmatched: 8. Germline V lookup: CDR1 LGHDT, CDR2 YNNKEL (reference sequence). This CDR3 region has 14 residues. The CDR3 DNA reads as TGTGCCAGCAGTGTAACTAGCGGGGAAGTTGAGCAGTTCTTC. As protein: CASSVTSGEVEQFF.

This clonotype occurred a few times. The chain recombines TRBV2 with TRBJ2-1; perhaps TRBD1 as D (6 bases). The CDR3 extends over 17 amino acids. CDR1 is SNHLY and CDR2 is FYNNEI in the germline V gene. V was trimmed by 2 bases and J by 5 bases, leaving 19 bases between them. CDR3 amino acids: CASSEKWLGAGHNEQFF. The CDR3 coding sequence is TGTGCCAGCAGTGAAAAGTGGCTGGGGGCGGGCCACAATGAGCAGTTCTTC.

This clonotype was found a few times. The V call is TRBV3-1, the J call TRBJ2-6, with TRBD1 identical over 7 bases. V gave up 2 bases and J gave up 4 bases; unmatched junction bases: 11. Germline V gene data show CDR1 as LGHDT and CDR2 as YNNKEL (reference sequence). The CDR3 spans 18 residues. Here the CDR3 DNA reads TGTGCCAGCAGCCAATTGACAGGGTACCTCGCAGGGGCCAACGTCCTGACTTTC. This sequence encodes CASSQLTGYLAGANVLTF.

This clonotype was picked up many times. The rearrangement links TRBV7-9 to TRBJ1-1; tentatively, D is TRBD1 (6 bases). The CDR3 covers 13 residues. Trimming removed 5 bases at V and 8 bases at J, with 15 bases between. Germline loops: CDR1 SEHNR, CDR2 FQNEAQ (reference sequence). The CDR3: CASSPIKTGEAFF. In DNA, the CDR3 is TGTGCCAGCAGCCCAATTAAAACAGGGGAAGCTTTCTTT.

This chain connects TRBV6-2 or TRBV6-3 to TRBJ1-2, with 9 bases matching TRBD1. The germline gives CDR1 MNHEY, CDR2 SVGEGT. The trim removed 5 bases at V and 2 bases at J, leaving 6 bases unmatched. CDR3 length: 15 residues. CDR3 sequence: CASSHRGLSNYGYTF. In DNA form, the CDR3 reads TGTGCCAGCAGTCACAGGGGGCTATCCAACTATGGCTACACCTTC.

The chain has TRBV5-1 and TRBJ1-2, with D possibly TRBD1 on 5 matching bases. CDR1 and CDR2 from the germline V gene are SGHRS and YFSETQ. V lost 6 bases, J lost 3 bases, and 15 bases lay in between. This CDR3 region has 14 residues. CDR3 amino acids: CASTREGLDYGYTF. The CDR3 bases are TGCGCCAGCACCCGTGAGGGGCTCGACTATGGCTACACCTTC. The full variable domain, with the rest looked up from reference TRBV5-1 and TRBJ1-2, is KAGVTQTPRYLIKTRGQQVTLSCSPISGHRSVSWYQQTPGQGLQFLFEYFSETQRNKGNFPGRFSGRQFSNSRSEMNVSTLELGDSALYLCASTREGLDYGYTFGSGTRLTVV.

This chain connects TRBV6-2 or TRBV6-3 to TRBJ2-7; the D gene is possibly TRBD1 (6 bases). Germline CDR1 is MNHEY and CDR2 is SVGEGT. V lost 2 bases and J lost 5, with 10 bases in between. CDR3 size: 13 residues. Here the CDR3 reads CASSYNRADEQYF. In DNA form, the CDR3 reads TGTGCCAGCAGTTACAACAGGGCTGACGAGCAGTACTTC.

The chain links TRBV5-1 to TRBJ2-3; 8 bases fit TRBD2. With 3 bases clipped from V and 1 base from J, the junction kept 7 bases outside the gene matches. The CDR3 loop spans 16 amino acids. Per germline, CDR1 SGHRS and CDR2 YFSETQ. In DNA form, the CDR3 reads TGCGCCAGCAGCTCGAGCGGGAGAGGAGGCACAGATACGCAGTATTTT. This sequence encodes CASSSSGRGGTDTQYF.

In the case of this clonotype: A read error may explain this, as a much larger clone is one base away. The chain couples TRBV5-6 to TRBJ1-1; D might be TRBD1 (5 bases). The CDR3 length is 13 residues. Germline loops: CDR1 SGHDT, CDR2 YYEEEE. In DNA, the CDR3 is TGTGCCATCAGCCCCCGGGGGATCACTGAAGCTTTCTTT. Protein product: CAISPRGITEAFF.